The 13 T cell receptor beta chains below all came from one sample that was sequenced in a study of T cell clonotyping in hematopoietic cell transplantation. Sequenced by immunoSEQ multiplex PCR; TCRdb stores in-frame clones only, minus some. The sample consists of around 11,000 clones, about 47% of them appearing once. Sequences were derived from peripheral blood mononuclear cells, sampled 100 days after allogeneic stem cell transplant. The origin of the receptors is a female patient aged 50 to 65 who had an allogeneic stem cell transplant from an unrelated donor, so the T cells may come from the graft donor. Some clones in this sample may be carry-over from other donors' samples.

With respect to this clone: In the same sample, other DNA sequences code for this CDR3. V and J are TRBV30 and TRBJ2-7; unclear D gene. CDR1 GTSNPN and CDR2 SVGIG come from the germline V gene (reference sequence). This CDR3 spans 12 amino acids. Trimming took off 1 base at V and 2 bases at J, with 6 bases between the two ends. In DNA form, the CDR3 reads TGTGCCTGGAGTGACGTAGCCTACGAGCAGTACTTC. It specifies CAWSDVAYEQYF.

This clone ranks as medium-sized (0.01 to 0.1%). The rearrangement joins TRBV5-1 to TRBJ1-1; TRBD1 is a possible D gene (5 bases). The germline V gene has CDR1 SGHRS and CDR2 YFSETQ. The CDR3 totals 14 residues. V was cut by 0 bases and J by 6 bases, with 12 bases left in between. CDR3: CASSLEPGLPEAFF. In DNA form, the CDR3 reads TGCGCCAGCAGCTTGGAGCCAGGGCTCCCTGAAGCTTTCTTT.

This chain connects TRBV28 to TRBJ1-2; a weak D match, TRBD1 (6 bases). V was cut by 6 bases and J by 4 bases, with 12 bases left in between. Per germline, CDR1 MDHEN and CDR2 SYDVKM. This CDR3 has 13 amino acids. Here the CDR3 reads CASRWTVSYGYTF. CDR3 coding DNA: TGTGCCAGCAGGTGGACAGTCTCCTATGGCTACACCTTC.

The J gene is TRBJ1-5, the V gene TRBV30, with 8 nucleotides matching TRBD1. Looked up from germline, CDR1 is GTSNPN and CDR2 is SVGIG (reference sequence). Trimming removed 3 bases from V and 7 bases from J; junction bases left unmatched: 2. The CDR3 extends over 12 amino acids. CDR3 sequence reads: CAWSTGGQPQHF. In nucleotides, the CDR3 is TGTGCCTGGAGCACAGGGGGACAGCCCCAGCATTTT.

The DNA for the CDR3 is TGTGCCTTATTCCCCAGGACAAGGCATGGCTACACCTTC. Translating gives CALFPRTRHGYTF. The chain employs TRBV30 and TRBJ1-2; maybe TRBD1 (5 bases). The CDR3 contains 13 residues. Trimming removed 7 bases at V and 6 bases at J, with 18 bases between. CDR1 GTSNPN and CDR2 SVGIG come from the germline V gene (reference sequence).

The rearrangement joins TRBV30 to TRBJ2-2; no reliable D call. V lost 2 bases to trimming and J lost 7 bases, with 11 bases between them. Germline CDR1 GTSNPN, CDR2 SVGIG (reference sequence). The CDR3 runs to 13 residues. In nucleotides, the CDR3 is TGTGCCTGGAGTCAACAACAAGGCGGGGAGCTGTTTTTT. It is translated as CAWSQQQGGELFF.

The J gene is TRBJ1-2, the V gene TRBV30; 9 nucleotides agree with TRBD1. J gave up 4 bases and V 4 bases, and 7 bases lay outside the gene matches. CDR3 size: 14 residues. The V gene's germline CDR1 is GTSNPN and CDR2 SVGIG (reference sequence). The CDR3 DNA sequence: TGTGCCTGGACCCCGACAGGGGGTTTCTATGGCTACACCTTC. It codes for CAWTPTGGFYGYTF. The full variable domain, its missing parts supplied by reference TRBV30 and TRBJ1-2, is SQTIHQWPATLVQPVGSPLSLECTVEGTSNPNLYWYRQAAGRGLQLLFYSVGIGQISSEVPQNLSASRPQDRQFILSSKKLLLSDSGFYLCAWTPTGGFYGYTFGSGTRLTVV.

The table lists this clone with a few counts. This chain connects TRBV9 to TRBJ1-6, with D possibly TRBD1 on 5 matching bases. Germline-derived CDR1 and CDR2 are SGDLS and YYNGEE. The V end was cut by 4 bases, the J end by 5 bases, with 7 bases between. This CDR3 region has 13 residues. The CDR3 DNA follows: TGTGCCAGCAGCCCGGGGGATAATTCACCCCTCCACTTT. Amino acids: CASSPGDNSPLHF.

This rearrangement joins TRBV30 to TRBJ1-2, with TRBD1 identical over 7 bases. This CDR3 comprises 15 residues. The germline V gene encodes CDR1 GTSNPN and CDR2 SVGIG (reference sequence). Trimming took 3 bases from V and 4 from J; bases not matched to a gene: 11. CDR3 protein: CAWSPGTASAYGYTF. The CDR3, as DNA: TGTGCCTGGAGCCCCGGGACAGCAAGTGCCTATGGCTACACCTTC. The whole variable domain, remainder taken from reference TRBV30 and TRBJ1-2, is SQTIHQWPATLVQPVGSPLSLECTVEGTSNPNLYWYRQAAGRGLQLLFYSVGIGQISSEVPQNLSASRPQDRQFILSSKKLLLSDSGFYLCAWSPGTASAYGYTFGSGTRLTVV.

To note about this clone: This same CDR3 is encoded by further DNA sequences in the sample. J is TRBJ1-1 and V is TRBV30; D unresolved. Germline CDR1 GTSNPN, CDR2 SVGIG (reference sequence). CDR3 length: 13 residues. Trimming shortened V by 3 bases and J by 1 base, and 9 bases separated the two germline ends. For the CDR3, the DNA is TGTGCCTGGAGCGGTGGGCAGAACACTGAAGCTTTCTTT. Its translation: CAWSGGQNTEAFF.

The gene calls are TRBV25-1 and TRBJ2-1, with unresolved D. V dropped 1 base and J dropped 3 bases, with 4 bases sitting between them. This CDR3 is 13 amino acids long. Germline V gene lookup returns CDR1 MGHDK and CDR2 SYGVNS. The CDR3 loop is CASSEWGYNEQFF. The CDR3 nucleotides are TGTGCCAGCAGTGAATGGGGCTACAATGAGCAGTTCTTC.

The rearrangement uses TRBV29-1 and TRBJ2-7; 9 bases align to TRBD1. CDR3 length: 14 amino acids. V shed 3 bases, J shed 2 bases, and the junction held 5 bases outside the gene matches. Germline V gene data show CDR1 as SQVTM and CDR2 as ANQGSEA. CDR3 region: CSVESRDRAYEQYF. In nucleotides, the CDR3 is TGCAGCGTTGAGAGCCGGGACAGGGCCTACGAGCAGTACTTC.

The chain couples TRBV5-4 to TRBJ2-7; 10 bases map to TRBD1. The J segment lost 3 bases and the V segment lost 0 bases, leaving 3 bases of the junction unmatched. The V gene's germline CDR1 is SGHNT and CDR2 YYREEE (reference sequence). This CDR3 has 15 amino acids. CDR3 amino acids: CASSLAGQGNYEQYF. The CDR3 DNA is TGTGCCAGCAGCTTGGCGGGACAGGGGAACTACGAGCAGTACTTC.